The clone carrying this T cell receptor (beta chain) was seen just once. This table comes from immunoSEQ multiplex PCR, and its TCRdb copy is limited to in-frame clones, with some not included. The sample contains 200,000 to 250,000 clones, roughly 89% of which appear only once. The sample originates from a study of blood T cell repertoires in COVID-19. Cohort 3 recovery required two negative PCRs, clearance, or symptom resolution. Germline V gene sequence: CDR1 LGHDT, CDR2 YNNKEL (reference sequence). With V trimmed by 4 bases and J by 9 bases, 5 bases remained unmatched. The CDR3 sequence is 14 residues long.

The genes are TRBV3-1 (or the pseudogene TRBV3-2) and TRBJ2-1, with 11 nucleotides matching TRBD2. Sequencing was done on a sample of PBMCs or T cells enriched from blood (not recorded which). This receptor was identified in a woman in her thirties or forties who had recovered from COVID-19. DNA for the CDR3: TGTGCCAGCAGCCGGGGACTAGCGGCTAGTGAGCAGTTCTTC. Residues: CASSRGLAASEQFF.